The 8 T cell receptor beta chains listed next were all sequenced from one sample in a study of cytotoxic CD8 clonotypes in ibrutinib-treated CLL. Sequenced by immunoSEQ multiplex PCR; TCRdb stores in-frame clones only, minus some. The table lists roughly 60,000 clones, over 60% of them singletons, with about 45% in the top ten. The starting material was PBMCs, obtained after 12 months of ibrutinib treatment. The receptors come from a human donor with chronic lymphocytic leukemia.

V usage is TRBV9 and J usage is TRBJ1-4, with unresolved D. Germline V gene lookup returns CDR1 SGDLS and CDR2 YYNGEE. Trimming shortened V by 3 bases and J by 3 bases, and 9 bases separated the two germline ends. This CDR3 is 14 amino acids long. CDR3 region: CASSDGVANEKLFF. In nucleotides, the CDR3 is TGTGCCAGCAGCGACGGTGTTGCTAATGAAAAACTGTTTTTT.

This clone has just one count. The chain uses TRBV10-3 and TRBJ2-1; TRBD2 is a possible D gene (6 bases). The CDR3 totals 15 residues. V lost 8 bases, J lost 8 bases, and 22 bases lay in between. CDR1 and CDR2 (germline): ENHRY, SYGVKD. The CDR3 bases are TGTGCCATCTCCCTCCGGTCGGAGGGCCTCGATGAGCAGTTCTTC. Translated: CAISLRSEGLDEQFF.

This chain links TRBV4-2 with TRBJ1-4; possibly TRBD1 for D (6 bases). Germline loops: CDR1 LGHNA, CDR2 YNFKEQ. The V end was cut by 2 bases, the J end by 7 bases, with 17 bases between. The CDR3 has 16 amino acids. CDR3 coding DNA: TGTGCCAGCAGCCAAATAGGCAGGGGCGAGGGTGAAAAACTGTTTTTT. Translation: CASSQIGRGEGEKLFF.

This sequence joins TRBV7-9 and TRBJ2-7; D might be TRBD2 (5 bases). The germline V and J ends were trimmed by 0 bases and 4 bases, with 7 bases remaining between them. Germline CDR1 and CDR2: SEHNR and FQNEAQ (reference sequence). This CDR3 region has 13 residues. CDR3 in amino acids: CASSLAGEYEQYF. Written as DNA, the CDR3 is TGTGCCAGCAGCTTAGCGGGAGAGTACGAGCAGTACTTC.

This chain links TRBV29-1 with TRBJ2-3; 8 positions match TRBD2. The CDR3 covers 13 residues. Germline assignment: CDR1 SQVTM and CDR2 ANQGSEA. V was clipped by 6 bases and J by 2 bases; unmatched bases: 4. Written as DNA, the CDR3 is TGCAGCGTGACTAGCGACCTCACAGATACGCAGTATTTT. Amino acids: CSVTSDLTDTQYF.

This chain joins TRBV5-1 and TRBJ2-3, with D perhaps matching TRBD2 (6 bases). This CDR3 region has 17 residues. Germline V lookup: CDR1 SGHRS, CDR2 YFSETQ. V lost 2 bases and J 0 bases, leaving 16 bases between the germline ends. The CDR3 protein is CASSLATVAVSTDTQYF. CDR3 nucleotides: TGCGCCAGCAGCTTAGCTACCGTAGCGGTAAGCACAGATACGCAGTATTTT.

CDR3 in amino acids: CASSLESSGVSYEQYF. DNA for the CDR3: TGTGCCAGCAGCTTGGAGTCGAGTGGGGTGTCCTACGAGCAGTACTTC. The rearrangement links TRBV5-5 to TRBJ2-7; D is unclear. Germline V lookup: CDR1 SGHKS, CDR2 YYEKEE (reference sequence). Between the trimmed V and J ends, which lost 0 bases and 1 base, there was a span of 14 bases. The CDR3 extends over 16 amino acids.

As concerns this clone: The same CDR3 also results from other DNA sequences found in this sample. The chain recombines TRBV18 with TRBJ2-7, with D possibly called TRBD1 or TRBD2 (5 bases each). CDR1 and CDR2 from the germline V gene are KGHSH and LQKENI. The CDR3 length is 14 residues. V shed 3 bases and J shed 0 bases, with 9 bases lying between them. This chain's CDR3 is CASSPGTDSYEQYF. The CDR3 DNA is TGTGCCAGCTCACCGGGGACGGACTCCTACGAGCAGTACTTC.